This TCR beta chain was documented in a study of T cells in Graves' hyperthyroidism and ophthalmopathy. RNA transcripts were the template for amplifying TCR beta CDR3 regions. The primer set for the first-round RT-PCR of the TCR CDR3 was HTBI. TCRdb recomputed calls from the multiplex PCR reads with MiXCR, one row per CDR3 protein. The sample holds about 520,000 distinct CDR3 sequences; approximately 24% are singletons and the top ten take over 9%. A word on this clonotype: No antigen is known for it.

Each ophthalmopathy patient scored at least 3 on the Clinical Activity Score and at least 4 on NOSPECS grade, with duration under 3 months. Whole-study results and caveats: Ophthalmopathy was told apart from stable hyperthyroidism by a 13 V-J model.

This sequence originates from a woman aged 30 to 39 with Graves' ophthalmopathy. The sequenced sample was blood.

The DNA of the CDR3 is TGTGCCAGCAGCTTAGATCTCGAAACCGATAACCGTAGAGCTTTCTTT. This translates into CASSLDLETDNRRAFF. The chain couples TRBV11-2 to TRBJ1-1; D is unresolved. Trimming removed 0 bases from V and 10 bases from J, with 21 bases in between. The CDR3 runs 16 residues. Germline-derived CDR1 and CDR2 are SGHAT and FQNNGV.